The 14 T cell receptor beta chains listed next were all sequenced from one sample in a study of CD8+CD57+ T cells in acquired aplastic anemia. TCR beta VDJ and CDR3 profiles were obtained from a genomic DNA template. MiXCR, applied by TCRdb to the reads, yields one record per CDR3 protein. In the table there are around 250,000 distinct CDR3 sequences, roughly 80% of which are singletons. By flow cytometry, patients selected for sequencing had shown an expansion of CD8+CD57+ cells. Sequenced input: sorted CD4+, CD8+, or CD8+CD57+ T cells (not recorded which) from PBMCs. These receptors were obtained from a human donor with aplastic anemia.

V is TRBV11-3 and J is TRBJ2-3, with 8 bases identical to TRBD2. Germline V gives CDR1 SGHNT, CDR2 YENEEA. J gave up 2 bases and V 2 bases, and 6 bases lay outside the gene matches. The CDR3 is 16 amino acids. CDR3 sequence reads: CASSLTGGCLTDTQYF. Written as DNA, the CDR3 is TGTGCCAGCAGCTTAACGGGGGGGTGCCTCACAGATACGCAGTATTTT. The full variable domain, with the rest looked up from reference TRBV11-3 and TRBJ2-3, is EAGVVQSPRYKIIEKKQPVAFWCNPISGHNTLYWYLQNLGQGPELLIRYENEEAVDDSQLPKDRFSAERLKGVDSTLKIQPAELGDSAVYLCASSLTGGCLTDTQYFGPGTRLTVL.

The J gene is TRBJ1-2, the V gene TRBV4-3; 10 bases fit TRBD1. This CDR3 has 13 amino acids. Germline assignment: CDR1 LGHNA and CDR2 YSLEER. The CDR3 DNA sequence: TGCAGCAGCAGACAGGGGGCGAACTATGGCTACACCTTC. This gives the protein CSSRQGANYGYTF.

The V call is TRBV10-3, the J call TRBJ2-7, with 7 bases matching TRBD1. The junction had 9 bases not matched to a gene; V was cut back by 10 bases and J by 0 bases. This CDR3 has 14 residues. The germline V gene encodes CDR1 ENHRY and CDR2 SYGVKD. The CDR3 protein is CATSNRGSSYEQYV. The CDR3 coding sequence is TGTGCCACCTCGAACAGGGGTAGCTCCTACGAGCAGTACGTC.

In the case of this clonotype: Lacking the conserved final phenylalanine or tryptophan, this CDR3 likely reflects a read error. The DNA is left out, because the CDR3 cannot be placed on it with certainty; the CDR3 is given as TCRdb lists it. This chain joins TRBV2 and TRBJ1-5. The CDR3 has 16 amino acids, counting both end residues. Germline CDR1 and CDR2: SNHLY and FYNNEI. CDR3 loop: CASRVRGRAVRRAGHH.

The chain is built from TRBV7-9 and TRBJ1-1; unclear D gene. The CDR3 consists of 16 residues. The germline gives CDR1 SEHNR, CDR2 FQNEAQ (reference sequence). Deletions cut 5 bases from V and 11 bases from J, with 27 bases between. CDR3 DNA sequence: TGTGCCAGCAGCACGACGGGCGGGGTCTCGACCGGGGAGGCTTTCTTT. Encoded protein: CASSTTGGVSTGEAFF. Together with reference TRBV7-9 and TRBJ1-1, the CDR3 gives the full variable domain: DTGVSQNPRHKITKRGQNVTFRCDPISEHNRLYWYRQTLGQGPEFLTYFQNEAQLEKSRLLSDRFSAERPKGSFSTLEIQRTEQGDSAMYLCASSTTGGVSTGEAFFGQGTRLTVV.

This chain uses TRBV4-2 with TRBJ1-3, with no clear D. CDR3 length: 13 amino acids. Trimming pared 1 base from V and 3 bases from J, leaving 4 bases between. Germline assignment: CDR1 LGHNA and CDR2 YNFKEQ. The CDR3 nucleotides are TGTGCCAGCAGCCAAGTTGATGGAAACACCATATATTTT. Translation: CASSQVDGNTIYF.

The chain uses TRBV11-3 and TRBJ2-3; D ambiguous. The CDR3 loop spans 14 amino acids. The germline V and J ends were trimmed by 0 bases and 6 bases, with 10 bases remaining between them. Looked up from germline, CDR1 is SGHNT and CDR2 is YENEEA. CDR3 coding DNA: TGTGCCAGCAGCTTAGAGGTAGGTGCCGATACGCAGTATTTT. Translating it yields CASSLEVGADTQYF.

This clonotype has a single count. The chain combines TRBV9 with TRBJ2-7, with 7 bases lining up with TRBD2. This CDR3 has 14 residues. Germline CDR1 and CDR2: SGDLS and YYNGEE. V was clipped by 2 bases and J by 6 bases; unmatched bases: 8. As DNA, the CDR3 is TGTGCCAGCAGCGTGGCGACTAGCAGGAGCGAGCAGTACGTC. Residues: CASSVATSRSEQYV.

The V call is TRBV7-9, the J call TRBJ2-6, with D unresolved. Germline V gene sequence: CDR1 SEHNR, CDR2 FQNEAQ (reference sequence). CDR3 length: 16 residues. Trimming took off 3 bases at V and 15 bases at J, with 24 bases between the two ends. This chain's CDR3 is CASSFAGTYSANSLTF. CDR3 DNA: TGTGCCAGCAGCTTTGCTGGCACCTACAGCGCTAATTCCCTGACTTTC.

This clonotype has just a few counts. For the CDR3, the DNA is TGTGCCAGCAGCTTGGACAGGGGGGAGCTGTTTTTT. This encodes CASSLDRGELFF. The chain links TRBV5-5 to TRBJ2-2, with a tentative D call TRBD1 (5 bases). The length of the CDR3 is 12 residues. Germline lookup yields CDR1 SGHKS and CDR2 YYEKEE (reference sequence). V was trimmed by 0 bases and J by 8 bases, leaving 5 bases between them.

Points on this clonotype: No DNA is shown, since the ends of the CDR3 on it are uncertain; the CDR3 is the one TCRdb lists. This chain connects TRBV10-3 to TRBJ1-2; TRBD1 was called by the table and not checked on the DNA. Inclusive of both ends, the CDR3 amounts to 14 amino acids. Germline-derived CDR1 and CDR2 are ENHRY and SYGVKD. This CDR3 is CAIKGQGADYGCTF.

This clonotype was observed once. No conserved phenylalanine or tryptophan ends this CDR3, so it is likely a read error. The limits of the CDR3 on the DNA are not certain, so only TCRdb's listed CDR3 is given. The rearrangement links TRBV2 to TRBJ1-1; the table's TRBD1 call for D was not verified on the DNA. Germline V gives CDR1 SNHLY, CDR2 FYNNEI. The CDR3 is 15 amino acids long, termini counted. The CDR3 sequence: CASGVGVTETHEFCL.

The rearrangement links TRBV7-8 to TRBJ2-7; 7 nucleotides align to TRBD1. Germline loops: CDR1 SGHVS, CDR2 FQNEAQ. V was clipped by 3 bases and J by 10 bases; unmatched bases: 18. The CDR3 length is 16 residues. The CDR3 bases are TGTGCCAGCAGCTTTCATCCAAACGGGACAGCCCTTTCCCAGTACGTC. Amino acid sequence: CASSFHPNGTALSQYV.

With regard to this clonotype: At one of its ends the junction is not consistent with the germline gene, which may arise from a read error. The rearrangement joins TRBV9 to TRBJ2-5, with TRBD1 matching 7 bases. In germline, CDR1 is SGDLS, CDR2 YYNGEE. This CDR3 region has 15 residues. The CDR3: CASNVGGQSTDTQYF. CDR3 coding DNA: TGTGCCAGCAACGTAGGGGGACAGAGCACAGATACGCAGTACTTC.